The clone carrying this T cell receptor (beta chain) was picked up one time. The CDR3 totals 14 residues. The V gene lost 0 bases and the J gene lost 8 bases, with 13 bases spanning the gap. The germline V gene has CDR1 LGHNA and CDR2 YSLEER. These data originate in a study of blood T cell repertoires in COVID-19. Study-level information: From the United States, Italy and Spain came samples of acute and convalescent COVID-19. Sample material is recorded as cDNA or gDNA derived from T cells, B-cell-depleted T cells, or PBMCs.

Original data processing: Reference gene primer amplification in the assay estimated nucleated cell counts. Measured with immunoSEQ multiplex PCR; TCRdb has only the in-frame clones, and not every one. V and J calls and clone size are as listed in that table; D and trimming were resolved from the DNA. The sample carries roughly 350,000 clones, around nine tenths recorded once. The sequenced material came from peripheral blood. The origin of this receptor is a woman in her forties or fifties with active or convalescent COVID-19. V is TRBV4-3 and J is TRBJ1-1; D is ambiguous. The CDR3 DNA sequence: TGCGCCAGCAGCCAAGAGCGGGGAGGCGTCGAAGCTTTCTTT. It encodes CASSQERGGVEAFF.